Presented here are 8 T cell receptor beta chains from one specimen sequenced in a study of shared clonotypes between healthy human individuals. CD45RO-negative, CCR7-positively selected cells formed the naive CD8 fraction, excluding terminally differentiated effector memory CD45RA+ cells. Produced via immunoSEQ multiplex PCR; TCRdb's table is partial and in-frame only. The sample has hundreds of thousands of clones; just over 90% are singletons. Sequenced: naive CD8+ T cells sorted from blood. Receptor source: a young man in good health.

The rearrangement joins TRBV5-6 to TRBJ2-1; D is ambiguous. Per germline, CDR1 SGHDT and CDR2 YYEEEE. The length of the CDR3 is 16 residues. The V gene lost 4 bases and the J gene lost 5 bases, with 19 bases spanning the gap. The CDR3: CASSRLGVDRNNEQFF. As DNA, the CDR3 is TGTGCCAGCAGCCGTCTTGGGGTCGACCGAAACAATGAGCAGTTCTTC. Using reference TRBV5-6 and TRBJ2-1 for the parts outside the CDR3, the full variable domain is DAGVTQSPTHLIKTRGQQVTLRCSPKSGHDTVSWYQQALGQGPQFIFQYYEEEERQRGNFPDRFSGHQFPNYSSELNVNALLLGDSALYLCASSRLGVDRNNEQFFGPGTRLTVL.

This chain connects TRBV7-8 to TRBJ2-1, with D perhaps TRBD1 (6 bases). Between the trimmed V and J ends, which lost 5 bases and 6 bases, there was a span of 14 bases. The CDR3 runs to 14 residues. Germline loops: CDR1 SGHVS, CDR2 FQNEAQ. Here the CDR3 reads CASSPTGASNEQFF. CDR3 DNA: TGTGCCAGCAGCCCGACAGGTGCCTCCAATGAGCAGTTCTTC. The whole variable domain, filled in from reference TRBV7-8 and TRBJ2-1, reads GAGVSQSPRYKVAKRGQDVALRCDPISGHVSLFWYQQALGQGPEFLTYFQNEAQLDKSGLPSDRFFAERPEGSVSTLKIQRTQQEDSAVYLCASSPTGASNEQFFGPGTRLTVL.

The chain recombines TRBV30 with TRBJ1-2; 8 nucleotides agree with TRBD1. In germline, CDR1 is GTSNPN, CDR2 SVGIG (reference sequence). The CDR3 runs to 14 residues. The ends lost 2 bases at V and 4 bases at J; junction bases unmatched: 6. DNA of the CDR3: TGTGCCTGGAGTAGGAGGCAGGGGGCCTATGGCTACACCTTC. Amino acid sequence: CAWSRRQGAYGYTF.

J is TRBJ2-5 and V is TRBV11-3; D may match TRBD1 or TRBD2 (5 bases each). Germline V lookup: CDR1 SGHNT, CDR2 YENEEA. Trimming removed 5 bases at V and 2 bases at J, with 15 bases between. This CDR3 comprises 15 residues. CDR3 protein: CASSEGLGRQETQYF. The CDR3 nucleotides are TGTGCCAGCAGCGAGGGGTTAGGGCGTCAAGAGACCCAGTACTTC.

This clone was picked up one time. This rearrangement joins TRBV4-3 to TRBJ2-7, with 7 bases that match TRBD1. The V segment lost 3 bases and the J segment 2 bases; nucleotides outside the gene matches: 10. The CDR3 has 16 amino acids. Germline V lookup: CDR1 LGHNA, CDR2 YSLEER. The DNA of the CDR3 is TGCGCCAGCAGCCAGGGCCCGGGACAGACAACCTACGAGCAGTACTTC. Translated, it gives CASSQGPGQTTYEQYF.

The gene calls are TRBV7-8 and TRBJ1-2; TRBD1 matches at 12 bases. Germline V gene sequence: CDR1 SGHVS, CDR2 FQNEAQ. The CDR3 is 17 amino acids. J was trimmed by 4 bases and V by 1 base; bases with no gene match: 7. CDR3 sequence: CASSLEAGTGGVYGYTF. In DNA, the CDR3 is TGTGCCAGCAGCTTAGAGGCAGGGACAGGGGGCGTCTATGGCTACACCTTC.

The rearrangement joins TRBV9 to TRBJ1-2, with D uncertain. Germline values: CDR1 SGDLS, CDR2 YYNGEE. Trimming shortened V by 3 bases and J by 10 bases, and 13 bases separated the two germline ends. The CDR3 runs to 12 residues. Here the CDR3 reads CASSGNRESYTF. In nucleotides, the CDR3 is TGTGCCAGCAGCGGTAACAGAGAATCCTACACCTTC.

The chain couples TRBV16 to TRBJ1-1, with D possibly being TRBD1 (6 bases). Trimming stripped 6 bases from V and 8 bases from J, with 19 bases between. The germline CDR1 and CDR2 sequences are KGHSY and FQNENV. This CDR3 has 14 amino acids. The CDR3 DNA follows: TGTGCCAGCAGTCGTCGAACAGGGTTGTTCGAAGCTTTCTTT. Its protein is CASSRRTGLFEAFF.